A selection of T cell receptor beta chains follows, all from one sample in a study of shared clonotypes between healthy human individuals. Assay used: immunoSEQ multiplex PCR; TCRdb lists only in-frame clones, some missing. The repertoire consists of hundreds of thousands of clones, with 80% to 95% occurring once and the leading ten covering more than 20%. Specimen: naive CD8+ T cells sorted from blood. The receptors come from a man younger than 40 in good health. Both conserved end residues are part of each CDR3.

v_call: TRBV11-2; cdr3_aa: CASSLGQTYEQYF
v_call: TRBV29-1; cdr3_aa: CSVSRRTPYNEQFF
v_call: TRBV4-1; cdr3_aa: CASSQGLGTTSSGANVLTF
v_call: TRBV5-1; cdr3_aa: CASSWGASGYSYNEQFF
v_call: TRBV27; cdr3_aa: CASSSLAQGYEQYF
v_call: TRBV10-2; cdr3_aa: CASSERGANQPQHF
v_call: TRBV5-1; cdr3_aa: CASSSTGGKGPQHF
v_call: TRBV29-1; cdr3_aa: CSVFLGLAGSYEQYF
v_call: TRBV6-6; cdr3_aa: CASSLLAEIRDDEQYF
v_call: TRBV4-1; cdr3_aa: CASSQMGLRNEQFF
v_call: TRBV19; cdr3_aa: CASSKPGTDYGYTF
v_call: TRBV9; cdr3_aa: CASSGRANTEAFF
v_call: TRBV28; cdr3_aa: CATSEGLAGGETQYF
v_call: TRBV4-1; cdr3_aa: CASSQVPGQNEKLFF
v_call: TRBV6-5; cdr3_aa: CASSSTGKYEQYF